Each of the 18 T cell receptor beta chains below was sequenced from the same sample in a study of T cell repertoires in cytomegalovirus infection. TCRdb re-called the reads through MiXCR, storing one row per CDR3 protein. The data show fewer than 700,000 distinct CDR3 sequences, 20% to 30% seen once. Sequencing was performed on CD8+ T cells from PBMCs. The receptor source for this set is a human donor in good health (CMV status not recorded). Some clones in this sample may be carry-over from other donors' samples.

This rearrangement joins TRBV4-2 to TRBJ2-4; D tentatively reads TRBD1 or TRBD2 (5 bases each). Germline V CDR1 and CDR2: LGHNA, YNFKEQ. The V end was cut by 0 bases, the J end by 7 bases, with 16 bases between. This CDR3 has 16 residues. CDR3 DNA sequence: TGTGCCAGCAGCCAAGAGCAGGGCCCCGGGGTGAACATTCAGTACTTC. Residues: CASSQEQGPGVNIQYF.

This clonotype was observed at least ten times. The chain joins TRBV7-2 to TRBJ1-5, with D possibly being TRBD1 (5 bases). Germline V gene data show CDR1 as SGHTA and CDR2 as FQGNSA. Trimming left V 7 bases short and J 5 bases short, with 15 bases between. This CDR3 is 14 amino acids long. The CDR3 spells CASTFRDGYQPQHF. In DNA, the CDR3 is TGTGCCAGCACCTTCCGGGACGGGTATCAGCCCCAGCATTTT.

This clonotype was detected a few times. CDR3 coding DNA: TGTGCCAGCAGTGACAGGGGTGGACAGCCCCAGCATTTT. It translates to CASSDRGGQPQHF. J is TRBJ1-5 and V is TRBV25-1, with a tentative D call TRBD1 (6 bases). The CDR3 consists of 13 residues. V was shortened by 3 bases and J by 7 bases, with 10 bases between the two germline ends. Germline V gene sequence: CDR1 MGHDK, CDR2 SYGVNS.

This clonotype was detected a few times. The chain carries TRBV6-5 and TRBJ1-4, with TRBD1 identical over 8 bases. Germline V gives CDR1 MNHEY, CDR2 SVGAGI. Trimming took 5 bases from V and 8 from J; bases not matched to a gene: 10. CDR3 size: 15 residues. The CDR3, as DNA: TGTGCCAGCAGTACGAGGGGGACAGGACGAGAAAAACTGTTTTTT. It specifies CASSTRGTGREKLFF.

This clonotype has just a few counts. The chain joins TRBV23-1 to TRBJ2-3; no firm D call. TRBV23-1 is known as an ORF, though its function is uncertain. V dropped 11 bases and J dropped 6 bases, with 9 bases sitting between them. The CDR3 covers 10 residues. CDR3 loop: CARRTDTQYF. The CDR3 nucleotides are TGCGCCCGAAGGACGGATACGCAGTATTTT.

In this sample, this clonotype turned up many times. The CDR3: CASSQDSRAFF. The CDR3 DNA follows: TGTGCCAGCAGCCAGGACAGCCGGGCTTTCTTT. The chain uses TRBV7-9 and TRBJ1-1; TRBD1 is a possible D gene (6 bases). CDR3 length equals 11 residues. Germline loops: CDR1 SEHNR, CDR2 FQNEAQ (reference sequence). The V end was cut by 5 bases, the J end by 11 bases, with 12 bases between.

This clonotype was seen at least ten times. The chain couples TRBV12-5 to TRBJ2-7; D is ambiguous. Germline CDR1 LGHNT, CDR2 FRNRAP. The CDR3 has 12 residues. Deletions cut 5 bases from V and 7 bases from J, with 12 bases between. The CDR3 bases are TGTGCTAGTGGTACCTCCCTTTGGGAGCAGTACTTC. This gives the protein CASGTSLWEQYF.

The chain employs TRBV6-1 and TRBJ2-4; 10 nucleotides line up with TRBD1. Germline-derived CDR1 and CDR2 are MNHNS and SASEGT. J gave up 6 bases and V 5 bases, and 13 bases lay outside the gene matches. This CDR3 is 17 amino acids long. CDR3 sequence (DNA): TGTGCCAGCAGTTACCCGCGACAGGGGGCCGGAGGAAACATTCAGTACTTC. Translated: CASSYPRQGAGGNIQYF.

The table lists this clonotype with many counts. This chain links TRBV7-9 with TRBJ2-1; 13 positions agree with TRBD2. Germline V gene data show CDR1 as SEHNR and CDR2 as FQNEAQ (reference sequence). V lost 7 bases and J lost 8; bases outside the gene matches: 14. The CDR3 contains 17 residues. Written as DNA, the CDR3 is TGTGCCAGCATACGGACTAGCGGGAGCCTGATTAGAGATGAGCAGTTCTTC. Translation: CASIRTSGSLIRDEQFF. The variable domain in full, completed from reference TRBV7-9 and TRBJ2-1, reads DTGVSQNPRHKITKRGQNVTFRCDPISEHNRLYWYRQTLGQGPEFLTYFQNEAQLEKSRLLSDRFSAERPKGSFSTLEIQRTEQGDSAMYLCASIRTSGSLIRDEQFFGPGTRLTVL.

This clonotype was seen repeatedly, ten times or more. This chain uses TRBV7-2 with TRBJ2-5, with 7 bases that match TRBD1. CDR3 length: 16 amino acids. Germline V gene lookup returns CDR1 SGHTA and CDR2 FQGNSA. V trimming: 0 bases; J trimming: 2 bases; junction bases outside the gene matches: 6. CDR3 DNA: TGTGCCAGCAGCTTAGCCTGGACAGGACCTCAAGAGACCCAGTACTTC. This codes for CASSLAWTGPQETQYF.

J is TRBJ2-7 and V is TRBV20-1; 8 bases align to TRBD2. The CDR3 loop spans 17 amino acids. The V and J ends lost 1 base and 3 bases, in that order; junction bases with no gene match: 14. Germline lookup yields CDR1 DFQATT and CDR2 SNEGSKA (reference sequence). The CDR3 coding sequence is TGCAGTGCTAGAGGAGGACGCGAGCGGGGGAGCATCTACGAGCAGTACTTC. This encodes CSARGGRERGSIYEQYF.

The table lists this clonotype with a few counts. The chain has TRBV10-3 and TRBJ2-7; D is possibly TRBD1 (5 bases). Germline loops: CDR1 ENHRY, CDR2 SYGVKD. The CDR3 has 14 residues. V lost 2 bases, J lost 5 bases, and 13 bases lay in between. The chain's CDR3 is CAISETGRANEQYV. Here the CDR3 DNA reads TGTGCCATCAGTGAGACGGGCAGGGCGAACGAGCAGTACGTC.

This clonotype was seen at least ten times. The gene calls are TRBV7-2 and TRBJ1-2, with TRBD1 matching over 8 bases. V shed 1 base and J 4 bases; nucleotides not matched to a gene: 5. Germline V CDR1 and CDR2: SGHTA, FQGNSA. The CDR3 sequence is 15 residues long. The CDR3 nucleotides are TGTGCCAGCAGCTTAGAGACAGGGGTCTTCTATGGCTACACCTTC. This encodes CASSLETGVFYGYTF.

The V and J genes are TRBV12-5 and TRBJ2-1, with TRBD1 identical over 12 bases. The CDR3 consists of 14 residues. Germline V gene lookup returns CDR1 LGHNT and CDR2 FRNRAP. Trimming took 6 bases from V and 7 from J; bases not matched to a gene: 4. For the CDR3, the DNA is TGTGCTAGTGGCAGGGGACAGGGGGCGAATGAGCAGTTCTTC. Protein sequence: CASGRGQGANEQFF.

A few counts support this clonotype. This chain links TRBV18 with TRBJ2-5; D is perhaps TRBD2 (7 bases). The V end lost 5 bases, the J end lost 0 bases, and 25 bases lay between the germline ends. From germline, CDR1 is KGHSH and CDR2 LQKENI. The CDR3 length is 19 residues. CDR3 loop: CASSFRRGAPLAHQETQYF. DNA for the CDR3: TGTGCCAGCTCATTCCGCCGGGGGGCCCCCCTGGCCCACCAAGAGACCCAGTACTTC.

This clonotype was picked up a small number of times. The J gene is TRBJ2-7, the V gene TRBV14; TRBD1 aligns across 10 bases. Trimming cost V 1 base and J 2 bases; bases outside gene matches: 5. This CDR3 has 16 amino acids. Looked up from germline, CDR1 is SGHDN and CDR2 is FVKESK. CDR3 protein: CASSQGLTGGPYEQYF. DNA of the CDR3: TGTGCCAGCAGCCAAGGTCTGACAGGGGGCCCCTACGAGCAGTACTTC. Full variable domain (remainder filled in from reference TRBV14 and TRBJ2-7): EAGVTQFPSHSVIEKGQTVTLRCDPISGHDNLYWYRRVMGKEIKFLLHFVKESKQDESGMPNNRFLAERTGGTYSTLKVQPAELEDSGVYFCASSQGLTGGPYEQYFGPGTRLTVT.

In this sample, this clonotype turned up a few times. In nucleotides, the CDR3 is TGCAGTGCTAGAATGGGGGAAGCCTATAATTCACCCCTCCACTTT. Its protein product is CSARMGEAYNSPLHF. V gene TRBV20-1 combines with J gene TRBJ1-6; D might be TRBD1 (5 bases). V lost 2 bases and J lost 2, with 10 bases in between. This CDR3 spans 15 amino acids. Looked up from germline, CDR1 is DFQATT and CDR2 is SNEGSKA (reference sequence).

This clonotype has at least ten counts. This chain connects TRBV7-9 to TRBJ2-6; TRBD1 aligns across 7 bases. CDR3 length: 15 amino acids. CDR1 SEHNR and CDR2 FQNEAQ come from the germline V gene (reference sequence). The ends lost 4 bases at V and 0 bases at J; junction bases unmatched: 0. CDR3 region: CASSSGGSGANVLTF. Here the CDR3 DNA reads TGTGCCAGCAGCTCAGGGGGCTCTGGGGCCAACGTCCTGACTTTC.